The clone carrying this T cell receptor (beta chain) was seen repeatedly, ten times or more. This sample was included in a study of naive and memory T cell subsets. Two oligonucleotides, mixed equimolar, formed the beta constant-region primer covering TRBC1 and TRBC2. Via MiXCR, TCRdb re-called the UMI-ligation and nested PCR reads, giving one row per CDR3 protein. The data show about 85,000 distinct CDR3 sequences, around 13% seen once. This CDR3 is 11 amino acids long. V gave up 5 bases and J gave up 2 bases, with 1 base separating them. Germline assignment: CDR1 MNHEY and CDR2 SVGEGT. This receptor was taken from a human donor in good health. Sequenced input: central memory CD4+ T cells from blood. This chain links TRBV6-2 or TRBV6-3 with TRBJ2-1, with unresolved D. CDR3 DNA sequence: TGTGCCAGCAGTCCCTACAATGAGCAGTTCTTC. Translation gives CASSPYNEQFF.